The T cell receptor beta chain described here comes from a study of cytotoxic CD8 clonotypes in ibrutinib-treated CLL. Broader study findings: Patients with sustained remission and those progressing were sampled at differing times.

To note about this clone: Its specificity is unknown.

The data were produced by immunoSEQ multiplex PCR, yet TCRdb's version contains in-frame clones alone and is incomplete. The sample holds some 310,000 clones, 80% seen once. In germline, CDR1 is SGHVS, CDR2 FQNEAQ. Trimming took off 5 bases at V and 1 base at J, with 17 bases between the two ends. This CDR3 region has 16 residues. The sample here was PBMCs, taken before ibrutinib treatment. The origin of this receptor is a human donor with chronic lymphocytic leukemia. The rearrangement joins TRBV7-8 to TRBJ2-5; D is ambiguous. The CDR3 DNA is TGTGCCAGCAGCCTAACATTTCTAGGCGCCCAAGAGACCCAGTACTTC. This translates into CASSLTFLGAQETQYF.